This entry features one T cell receptor (beta chain) sequence. Its matching antigen is unknown. The study treated chemo-refractory metastatic non-small-cell lung cancer patients with focal radiation plus ipilimumab CTLA-4 blockade. Sequenced by immunoSEQ multiplex PCR; TCRdb stores in-frame clones only, minus some. The data contain about 81,000 clones, 55% to 75% of them singletons. This entry belongs to a study of radiotherapy plus CTLA-4 blockade in lung cancer. Whole-study context: Among patients, 15% to 20% showed objective responses, and 30% to 40% had disease control. Study-level findings and limits: Early clone dynamics of blood T cells, plus interferon-beta, reportedly predicted response best. TCR clones from tumors expanded in blood after radiotherapy plus ipilimumab.

The CDR3 is made up of 14 amino acids. Germline CDR1 reads MGHDK; CDR2 reads SYGVNS. The V gene lost 4 bases and the J gene lost 0 bases, with 8 bases spanning the gap. The material was peripheral blood, obtained from a patient treated with radiotherapy plus ipilimumab. This TCR came from a human donor with non-small cell lung cancer that progressed on radiotherapy plus ipilimumab. The V gene is TRBV25-1, the J gene TRBJ2-3, with D hard to call. The CDR3 reads CASSASRSTDTQYF. CDR3 nucleotides: TGTGCCAGCAGTGCATCTAGGAGCACAGATACGCAGTATTTT. The variable domain in full, completed from reference TRBV25-1 and TRBJ2-3, reads EADIYQTPRYLVIGTGKKITLECSQTMGHDKMYWYQQDPGMELHLIHYSYGVNSTEKGDLSSESTVSRIRTEHFPLTLESARPSHTSQYLCASSASRSTDTQYFGPGTRLTVL.